Shown below are 9 T cell receptor beta chains from a single sample sequenced in a study of response to subunit inactivated influenza vaccine. One entry per CDR3 protein results from TCRdb running MiXCR on the RT-PCR reads. This sample has 300,000 to 350,000 distinct CDR3 sequences; around 22% occur once, and the top ten carry 9% to 12%. This specimen was PBMCs from blood, taken less than 22 months after vaccination. These receptors came from a man between 50 and 70 years old who received an inactivated influenza vaccine.

The table lists this clonotype with a few counts. This rearrangement joins TRBV6-2 or TRBV6-3 to TRBJ2-4; D call uncertain. The CDR3 loop spans 13 amino acids. V was shortened by 6 bases and J by 6 bases, with 12 bases between the two germline ends. Germline V CDR1 and CDR2: MNHEY, SVGEGT. CDR3 sequence reads: CASSSPLLNIQYF. The CDR3 coding sequence is TGTGCCAGCAGCTCCCCTCTACTAAACATTCAGTACTTC.

This rearrangement joins TRBV5-1 to TRBJ2-1, with 8 bases lining up with TRBD1. V was pared by 0 bases and J by 8 bases, with 13 bases of the junction left unmatched. This CDR3 spans 17 amino acids. Per germline, CDR1 SGHRS and CDR2 YFSETQ. The CDR3 DNA follows: TGCGCCAGCAGCTTGGCTCTGGGACAGGTGGGGGGCGATGAGCAGTTCTTC. Translating gives CASSLALGQVGGDEQFF. Based on the CDR3 plus reference TRBV5-1 and TRBJ2-1, the full variable domain is KAGVTQTPRYLIKTRGQQVTLSCSPISGHRSVSWYQQTPGQGLQFLFEYFSETQRNKGNFPGRFSGRQFSNSRSEMNVSTLELGDSALYLCASSLALGQVGGDEQFFGPGTRLTVL.

The rearrangement joins TRBV12-3 or TRBV12-4 to TRBJ1-3, with a possible D match to TRBD1 (5 bases). This CDR3 region has 18 residues. V was pared by 1 base and J by 0 bases, with 16 bases between. CDR3 in amino acids: CASSLVGVREVSGNTIYF. CDR3 bases: TGTGCCAGCAGTTTAGTGGGGGTCAGGGAAGTCTCTGGAAACACCATATATTTT.

The sample holds a few counts of this clonotype. J is TRBJ2-6 and V is TRBV6-4; D gene unclear. Germline V gene lookup returns CDR1 MRHNA and CDR2 SNTAGT. The V end was cut by 0 bases, the J end by 0 bases, with 6 bases between. CDR3 length: 16 amino acids. The CDR3 spells CASSDSFGSGANVLTF. CDR3 sequence (DNA): TGTGCCAGCAGTGACTCGTTCGGCTCTGGGGCCAACGTCCTGACTTTC.

The chain carries TRBV4-2 and TRBJ2-7; D unclear. Germline V gene data show CDR1 as LGHNA and CDR2 as YNFKEQ. V lost 3 bases, J lost 3 bases, and 18 bases lay in between. This CDR3 contains 16 residues. The DNA of the CDR3 is TGTGCCAGCAGCCAGGCATCGGACCCTCGCAACTACGAGCAGTACTTC. Its translation is CASSQASDPRNYEQYF.

The J gene is TRBJ1-3, the V gene TRBV11-2; TRBD1 might be the D (5 bases). With 4 bases removed from V and 0 bases from J, the gap between germline ends came to 13 bases. Per the germline V gene, CDR1 is SGHAT and CDR2 is FQNNGV. This CDR3 comprises 16 residues. The CDR3 DNA sequence: TGTGCCAGCAGCTCCCCAGGGTTCCGCTCTGGAAACACCATATATTTT. Residues: CASSSPGFRSGNTIYF.

This clonotype appeared many times. The V gene is TRBV7-2, the J gene TRBJ1-1, with D maybe TRBD1 (5 bases). V was cut by 5 bases and J by 5 bases, with 18 bases left in between. The CDR3 consists of 15 residues. Germline CDR1 is SGHTA and CDR2 is FQGNSA. CDR3 sequence: CASSLTGRGSTEAFF. CDR3 DNA sequence: TGTGCCAGCAGCCTAACAGGTAGGGGTTCGACTGAAGCTTTCTTT.

V usage is TRBV27 and J usage is TRBJ2-2; no clear D gene. Germline-derived CDR1 and CDR2 are MNHEY and SMNVEV (reference sequence). CDR3 length: 12 residues. V lost 5 bases, J lost 8 bases, and 9 bases lay in between. The chain's CDR3 is CASSPDGGELFF. CDR3 bases: TGTGCCAGCAGTCCTGACGGTGGGGAGCTGTTTTTT.

This chain links TRBV7-9 with TRBJ2-1, with a possible D match to TRBD1 (5 bases). Germline V lookup: CDR1 SEHNR, CDR2 FQNEAQ (reference sequence). V was shortened by 4 bases and J by 10 bases, with 17 bases between the two germline ends. The CDR3 is 14 amino acids. This chain's CDR3 is CASSYSDTLSEQFF. The DNA for the CDR3 is TGTGCCAGCAGCTATTCGGACACCCTCTCCGAGCAGTTCTTC.